The next 13 T cell receptor beta chains were all read from a single sample in a study of tissue T cells after allogeneic stem cell transplantation. Here immunoSEQ multiplex PCR was the method, and the copy in TCRdb shows in-frame clones only, minus some. The table records tens of thousands of clones, 85% of them present only once. The sequencing used blood, collected before transplantation. The receptors were sampled from a woman aged 18 to 55 who later had graft-versus-host disease after an allogeneic stem cell transplant.

V gene TRBV10-3 combines with J gene TRBJ2-1; no definite D call. CDR1 and CDR2 from the germline V gene are ENHRY and SYGVKD. Trimming took off 8 bases at V and 0 bases at J, with 8 bases between the two ends. This CDR3 is built from 13 residues. The CDR3, as DNA: TGTGCCATCGGTTCGGGCTCCTACAATGAGCAGTTCTTC. Translated, it gives CAIGSGSYNEQFF.

The chain combines TRBV4-2 with TRBJ2-1; D perhaps matches TRBD2 (6 bases). V lost 1 base to trimming and J lost 0 bases, with 10 bases between them. Germline CDR1 reads LGHNA; CDR2 reads YNFKEQ. The CDR3 covers 16 residues. In nucleotides, the CDR3 is TGTGCCAGCAGCCAAGGTCGGGGGAGCTCCTACAATGAGCAGTTCTTC. It yields the protein CASSQGRGSSYNEQFF.

This chain connects TRBV3-1 (or the pseudogene TRBV3-2) to TRBJ2-6, with no clear D. CDR1 LGHDT and CDR2 YNNKEL come from the germline V gene (reference sequence). V lost 1 base and J 2 bases, leaving 0 bases between the germline ends. The CDR3 contains 13 residues. CDR3 DNA: TGTGCCAGCAGCCAAGCTGGGGCCAACGTCCTGACTTTC. Encoded protein: CASSQAGANVLTF.

This clone came up a few times. V is TRBV27 and J is TRBJ1-5, with D tentatively TRBD1 (6 bases). Germline loops: CDR1 MNHEY, CDR2 SMNVEV (reference sequence). The V end lost 5 bases, the J end lost 4 bases, and 12 bases lay between the germline ends. This CDR3 comprises 14 residues. The CDR3 protein is CASSTEGQNQPQHF. As DNA, the CDR3 is TGTGCCAGCAGTACGGAAGGACAGAATCAGCCCCAGCATTTT.

V usage is TRBV29-1 and J usage is TRBJ2-7, with D possibly called TRBD1 or TRBD2 (5 bases each). V was shortened by 4 bases and J by 1 base, with 14 bases between the two germline ends. CDR3 length equals 14 residues. Germline V lookup: CDR1 SQVTM, CDR2 ANQGSEA. CDR3 coding DNA: TGCAGCGTTGGGGGGAAAACCTCTTCCTACGAGCAGTACTTC. It codes for CSVGGKTSSYEQYF.

This chain links TRBV15 with TRBJ2-7; 8 bases match TRBD2. V lost 4 bases and J lost 2; bases outside the gene matches: 10. The CDR3 is 16 amino acids. CDR1 LNHNV and CDR2 YYDKDF come from the germline V gene (reference sequence). The CDR3 sequence: CATSKGRRGGTYEQYF. The CDR3 DNA is TGTGCCACCAGCAAAGGTCGTCGCGGGGGGACCTACGAGCAGTACTTC.

For the CDR3, the DNA is TGTGCCAGCAGCCAAGATGATGAGTGGAACCGTTTCACGGCGGGAGCTTTCTTT. Translation: CASSQDDEWNRFTAGAFF. The chain links TRBV14 to TRBJ1-1; no clear D. The CDR3 is 18 amino acids. The germline CDR1 and CDR2 sequences are SGHDN and FVKESK. V gave up 0 bases and J gave up 10 bases, with 27 bases separating them.

This clone has more than one count but fewer than ten. This sequence joins TRBV9 and TRBJ2-7; no reliable D call. CDR3 size: 14 residues. Trimming took off 3 bases at V and 5 bases at J, with 15 bases between the two ends. CDR1 is SGDLS and CDR2 is YYNGEE in the germline V gene. CDR3 amino acids: CASSAEADRDEQYF. DNA for the CDR3: TGTGCCAGCAGCGCTGAAGCAGACCGGGACGAGCAGTACTTC.

This chain uses TRBV7-2 with TRBJ2-3, with D tentatively TRBD2 (5 bases). CDR1 and CDR2 from the germline V gene are SGHTA and FQGNSA. V was pared by 4 bases and J by 2 bases, with 7 bases between. This CDR3 region has 13 residues. CDR3 in amino acids: CASSSSYTDTQYF. The CDR3 DNA follows: TGTGCCAGCAGCTCTAGCTACACAGATACGCAGTATTTT.

The chain uses TRBV3-1 (or the pseudogene TRBV3-2) and TRBJ1-6; D is unclear. The CDR3 runs 14 residues. Trimming stripped 4 bases from V and 10 bases from J, with 14 bases between. Germline-derived CDR1 and CDR2 are LGHDT and YNNKEL (reference sequence). CDR3 nucleotide sequence: TGTGCCAGCAGCCTCCCCGGCAGGAGGTCACCCCTCCACTTT. It yields the protein CASSLPGRRSPLHF.

This clone appeared a few times. This chain links TRBV5-4 with TRBJ2-7; TRBD1 matches 8 bases. V dropped 4 bases and J dropped 2; count of bases not matched to a gene: 11. CDR1 and CDR2 from the germline V gene are SGHNT and YYREEE (reference sequence). The CDR3 contains 16 residues. This CDR3 is CASSPSDRATTYEQYF. CDR3 in DNA: TGTGCCAGCAGCCCCTCGGACAGGGCGACGACCTACGAGCAGTACTTC.

This clone turned up a few times. V gene TRBV6-2 or TRBV6-3 combines with J gene TRBJ2-3; 10 bases line up with TRBD1. V was clipped by 2 bases and J by 4 bases; unmatched bases: 0. Germline-derived CDR1 and CDR2 are MNHEY and SVGEGT. CDR3 size: 14 residues. The CDR3 coding sequence is TGTGCCAGCAGTTACGGGACAGGGGCAGATACGCAGTATTTT. Its translation: CASSYGTGADTQYF.

This clone showed up just once. The chain has TRBV18 and TRBJ1-5; no firm D call. V gave up 3 bases and J gave up 0 bases, with 6 bases separating them. Germline V gene data show CDR1 as KGHSH and CDR2 as LQKENI. The CDR3 sequence is 14 residues long. The CDR3 here is CASSPLFSNQPQHF. The CDR3 region has the DNA TGTGCCAGCTCACCTCTTTTTAGCAATCAGCCCCAGCATTTT.